The clone carrying this TCR beta chain has at least ten counts. V lost 8 bases, J lost 2 bases, and 25 bases lay in between. CDR1 is MDHEN and CDR2 is SYDVKM in the germline V gene. The CDR3 runs 18 residues. The sample is drawn from a study of Graves' ophthalmopathy and Graves' hyperthyroidism. The wider study: Peripheral blood was collected at initial diagnosis, before any treatment.

Certain patients, namely those with other autoimmune diseases, uncontrolled infections, pregnancy or lactation, were excluded. The diagnosis combined clinical symptoms, thyroxine, TRAb, thyroid ultrasound and orbital computed tomography scans. RNA transcripts provided the template for amplifying TCR beta CDR3 regions. The authors performed first-round RT-PCR with HTBI primers and then a second-round multiplex PCR. TCRdb re-called the multiplex PCR reads through MiXCR, storing one row per CDR3 protein. The table lists some 520,000 distinct CDR3 sequences, 14% of them singletons. The specimen was blood. V and J are TRBV28 and TRBJ1-5, with a weak D call TRBD1 (6 bases). The origin of this receptor is a woman aged 25-40 years with Graves' ophthalmopathy. CDR3 coding DNA: TGTGCCAGCGATACCGGGACATTTGACCCCACTGGCAATCAGCCCCAGCATTTT. Residues: CASDTGTFDPTGNQPQHF.